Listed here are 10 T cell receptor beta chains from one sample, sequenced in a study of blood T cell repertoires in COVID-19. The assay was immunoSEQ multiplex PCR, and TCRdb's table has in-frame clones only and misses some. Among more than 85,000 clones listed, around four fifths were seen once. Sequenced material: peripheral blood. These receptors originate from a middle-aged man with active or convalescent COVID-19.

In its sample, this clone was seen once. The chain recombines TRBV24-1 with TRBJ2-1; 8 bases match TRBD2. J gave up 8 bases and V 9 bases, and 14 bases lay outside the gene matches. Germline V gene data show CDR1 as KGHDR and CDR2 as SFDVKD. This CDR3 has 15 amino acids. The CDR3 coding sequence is TGTGCCACCGGCCCCGGGGGGGGGCCGAGCGATGAGCAGTTCTTC. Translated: CATGPGGGPSDEQFF.

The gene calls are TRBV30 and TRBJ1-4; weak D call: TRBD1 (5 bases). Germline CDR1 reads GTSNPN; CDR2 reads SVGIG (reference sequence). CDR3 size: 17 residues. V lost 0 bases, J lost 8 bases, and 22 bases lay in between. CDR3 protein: CAWSVRGFGIGDEKLFF. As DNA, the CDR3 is TGTGCCTGGAGTGTACGGGGGTTCGGCATCGGGGACGAAAAACTGTTTTTT. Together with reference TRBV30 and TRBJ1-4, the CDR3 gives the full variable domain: SQTIHQWPATLVQPVGSPLSLECTVEGTSNPNLYWYRQAAGRGLQLLFYSVGIGQISSEVPQNLSASRPQDRQFILSSKKLLLSDSGFYLCAWSVRGFGIGDEKLFFGSGTQLSVL.

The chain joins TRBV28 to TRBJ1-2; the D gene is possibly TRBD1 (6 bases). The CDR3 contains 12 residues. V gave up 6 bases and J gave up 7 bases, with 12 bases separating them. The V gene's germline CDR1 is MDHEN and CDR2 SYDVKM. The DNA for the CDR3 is TGTGCCAGCAGCCCTAGAGGGGGTGGCTACACCTTC. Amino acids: CASSPRGGGYTF.

The CDR3 reads CASSQDRTGGKVQETQYF. CDR3 bases: TGCGCCAGCAGCCAAGATCGGACAGGGGGCAAGGTCCAAGAGACCCAGTACTTC. The V gene is TRBV4-1, the J gene TRBJ2-5; TRBD1 matches 11 bases. CDR1 and CDR2 from the germline V gene are MGHRA and YSYEKL. V trimming: 0 bases; J trimming: 1 base; junction bases outside the gene matches: 7. CDR3 length: 18 amino acids.

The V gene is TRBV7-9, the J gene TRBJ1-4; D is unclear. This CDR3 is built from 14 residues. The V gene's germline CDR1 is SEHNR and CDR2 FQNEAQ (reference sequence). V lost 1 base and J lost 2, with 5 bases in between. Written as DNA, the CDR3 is TGTGCCAGCAGCTTAGTAGTTACTAATGAAAAACTGTTTTTT. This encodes CASSLVVTNEKLFF. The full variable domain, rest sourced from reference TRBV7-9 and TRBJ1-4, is DTGVSQNPRHKITKRGQNVTFRCDPISEHNRLYWYRQTLGQGPEFLTYFQNEAQLEKSRLLSDRFSAERPKGSFSTLEIQRTEQGDSAMYLCASSLVVTNEKLFFGSGTQLSVL.

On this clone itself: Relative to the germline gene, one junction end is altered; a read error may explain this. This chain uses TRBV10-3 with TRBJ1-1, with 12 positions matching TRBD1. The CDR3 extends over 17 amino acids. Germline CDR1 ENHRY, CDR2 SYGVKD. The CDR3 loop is CAISQSPGQGARTEAFF. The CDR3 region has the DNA TGTGCCATCAGTCAGTCACCGGGACAGGGGGCGAGGACTGAAGCTTTCTTT.

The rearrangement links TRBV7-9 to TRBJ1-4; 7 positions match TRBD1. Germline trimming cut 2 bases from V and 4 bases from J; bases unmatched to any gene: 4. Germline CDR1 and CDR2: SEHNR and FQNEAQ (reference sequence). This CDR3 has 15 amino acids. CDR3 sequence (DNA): TGTGCCAGCAGCTTAAGAGGGGGCAGTAATGAAAAACTGTTTTTT. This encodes CASSLRGGSNEKLFF.

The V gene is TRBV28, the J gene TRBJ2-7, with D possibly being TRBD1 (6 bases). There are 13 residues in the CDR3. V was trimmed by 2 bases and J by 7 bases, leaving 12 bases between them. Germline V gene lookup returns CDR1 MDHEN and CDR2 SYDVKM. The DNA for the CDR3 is TGTGCCAGCAGTTTAGGGGGCCCAGGGGAGCAGTACTTC. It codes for CASSLGGPGEQYF.

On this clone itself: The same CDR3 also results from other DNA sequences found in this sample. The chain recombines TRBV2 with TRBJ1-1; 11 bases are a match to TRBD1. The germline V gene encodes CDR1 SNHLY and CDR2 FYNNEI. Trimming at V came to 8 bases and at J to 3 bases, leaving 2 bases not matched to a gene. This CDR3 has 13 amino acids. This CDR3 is CASEGQGDTEAFF. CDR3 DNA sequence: TGTGCCAGCGAGGGACAGGGGGACACTGAAGCTTTCTTT.

CDR3 sequence (DNA): TGTGCCAGCACCGAGGTTGGAAAACAAAACTACGAGCAGTACTTC. Its translation: CASTEVGKQNYEQYF. The genes are TRBV27 and TRBJ2-7; D unresolved. The CDR3 spans 15 residues. From germline, CDR1 is MNHEY and CDR2 SMNVEV (reference sequence). V was trimmed by 7 bases and J by 3 bases, leaving 19 bases between them.